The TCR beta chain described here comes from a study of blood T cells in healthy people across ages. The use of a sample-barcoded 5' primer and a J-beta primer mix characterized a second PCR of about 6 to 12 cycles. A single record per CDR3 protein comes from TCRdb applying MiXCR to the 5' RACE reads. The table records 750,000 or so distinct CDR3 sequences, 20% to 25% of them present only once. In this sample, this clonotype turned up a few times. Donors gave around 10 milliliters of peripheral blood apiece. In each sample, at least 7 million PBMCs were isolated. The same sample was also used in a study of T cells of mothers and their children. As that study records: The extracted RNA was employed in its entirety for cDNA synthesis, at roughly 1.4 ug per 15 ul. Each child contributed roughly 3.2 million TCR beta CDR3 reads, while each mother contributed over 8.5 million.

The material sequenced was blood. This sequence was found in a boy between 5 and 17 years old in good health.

The CDR3 bases are TGTGCCAGCGATCGGTTTTCCTACAATGAGCAGTTCTTC. Translating gives CASDRFSYNEQFF. J is TRBJ2-1 and V is TRBV6-1, with D unresolved. Germline lookup yields CDR1 MNHNS and CDR2 SASEGT. Trimming took off 8 bases at V and 1 base at J, with 9 bases between the two ends. This CDR3 is 13 amino acids long.